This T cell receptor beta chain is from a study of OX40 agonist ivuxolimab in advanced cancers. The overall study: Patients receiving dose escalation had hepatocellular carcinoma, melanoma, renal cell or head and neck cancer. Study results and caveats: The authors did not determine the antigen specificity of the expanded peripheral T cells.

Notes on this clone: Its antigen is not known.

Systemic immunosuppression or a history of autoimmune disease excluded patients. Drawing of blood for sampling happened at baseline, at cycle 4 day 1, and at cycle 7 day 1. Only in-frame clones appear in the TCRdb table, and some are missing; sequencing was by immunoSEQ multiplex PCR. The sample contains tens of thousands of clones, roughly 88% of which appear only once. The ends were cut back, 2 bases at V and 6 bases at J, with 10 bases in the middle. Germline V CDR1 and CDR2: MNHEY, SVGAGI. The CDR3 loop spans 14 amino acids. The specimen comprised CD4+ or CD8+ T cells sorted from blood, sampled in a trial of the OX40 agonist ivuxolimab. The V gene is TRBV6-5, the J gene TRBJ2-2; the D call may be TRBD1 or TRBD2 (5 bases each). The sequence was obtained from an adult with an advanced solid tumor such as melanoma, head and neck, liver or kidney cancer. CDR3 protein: CASSYRRDAGELFF. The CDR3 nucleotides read TGTGCCAGCAGTTACCGCCGGGACGCCGGGGAGCTGTTTTTT.